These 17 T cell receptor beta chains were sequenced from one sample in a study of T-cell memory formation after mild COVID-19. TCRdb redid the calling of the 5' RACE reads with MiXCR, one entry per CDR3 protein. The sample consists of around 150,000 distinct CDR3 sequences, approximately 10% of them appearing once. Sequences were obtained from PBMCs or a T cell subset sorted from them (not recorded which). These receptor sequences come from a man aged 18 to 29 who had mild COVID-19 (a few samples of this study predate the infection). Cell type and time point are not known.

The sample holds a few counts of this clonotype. The CDR3 reads CASSSLGTGTRYEQYV. CDR3 bases: TGTGCCAGCAGCTCCCTGGGGACCGGGACACGCTACGAGCAGTACGTC. The chain has TRBV7-9 and TRBJ2-7, with D possibly being TRBD1 (6 bases). In germline, CDR1 is SEHNR, CDR2 FQNEAQ (reference sequence). CDR3 length equals 16 residues. Trimming cost V 4 bases and J 3 bases, with 19 bases left between them.

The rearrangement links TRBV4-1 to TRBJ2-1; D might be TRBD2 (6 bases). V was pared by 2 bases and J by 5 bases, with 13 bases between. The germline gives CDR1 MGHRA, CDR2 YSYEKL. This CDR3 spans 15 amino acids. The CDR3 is CASSQSGTFNNEQFF. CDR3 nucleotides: TGCGCCAGCAGCCAATCCGGGACTTTTAACAATGAGCAGTTCTTC.

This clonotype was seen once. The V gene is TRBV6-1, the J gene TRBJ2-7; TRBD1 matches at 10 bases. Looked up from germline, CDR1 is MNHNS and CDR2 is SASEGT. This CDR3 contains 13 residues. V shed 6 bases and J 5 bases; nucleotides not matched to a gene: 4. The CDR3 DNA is TGTGCCAGCAGGCCGACAGGGGGCGACGAGCAGTACTTC. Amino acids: CASRPTGGDEQYF.

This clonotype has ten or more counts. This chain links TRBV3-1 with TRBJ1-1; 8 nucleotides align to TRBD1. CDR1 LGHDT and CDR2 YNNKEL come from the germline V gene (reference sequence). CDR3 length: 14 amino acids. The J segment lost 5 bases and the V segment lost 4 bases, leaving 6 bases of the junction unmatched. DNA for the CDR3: TGTGCCAGCAGCCGAGACAGGGGCATAACTGAAGCTTTCTTT. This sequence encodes CASSRDRGITEAFF.

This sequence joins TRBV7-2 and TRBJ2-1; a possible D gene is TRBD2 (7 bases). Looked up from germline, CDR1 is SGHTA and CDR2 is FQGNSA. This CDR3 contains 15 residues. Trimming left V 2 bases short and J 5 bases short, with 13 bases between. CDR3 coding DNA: TGTGCCAGCAGCTTATGGGGGGGCCCCAACAATGAGCAGTTCTTC. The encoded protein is CASSLWGGPNNEQFF.

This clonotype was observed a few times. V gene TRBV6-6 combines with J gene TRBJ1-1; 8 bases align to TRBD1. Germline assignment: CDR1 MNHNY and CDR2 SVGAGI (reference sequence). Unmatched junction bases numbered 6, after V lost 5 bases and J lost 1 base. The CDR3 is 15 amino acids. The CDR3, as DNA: TGTGCCAGCAGTCCCCAGACAGGGGCGAACACTGAAGCTTTCTTT. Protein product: CASSPQTGANTEAFF.

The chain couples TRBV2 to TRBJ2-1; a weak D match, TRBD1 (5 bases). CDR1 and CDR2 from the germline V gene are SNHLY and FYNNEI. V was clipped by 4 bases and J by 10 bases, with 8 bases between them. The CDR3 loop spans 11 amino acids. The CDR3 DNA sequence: TGTGCCAGCAGTGCAACAGGAGAGCAGTTCTTC. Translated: CASSATGEQFF.

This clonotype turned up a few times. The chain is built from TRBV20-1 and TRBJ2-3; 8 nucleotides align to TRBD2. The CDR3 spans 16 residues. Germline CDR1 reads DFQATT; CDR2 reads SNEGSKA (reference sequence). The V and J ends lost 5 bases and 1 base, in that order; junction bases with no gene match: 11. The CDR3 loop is CSAPRLLAVGTDTQYF. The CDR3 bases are TGCAGTGCTCCAAGGTTACTAGCGGTGGGCACAGATACGCAGTATTTT.

CDR3 coding DNA: TGTGCCAGCAGCTTAGGCCTCTGGGGTAAAGGCTACAATGAGCAGTTCTTC. It is translated as CASSLGLWGKGYNEQFF. J is TRBJ2-1 and V is TRBV11-3; D uncertain. The V and J ends lost 1 base and 3 bases respectively, with 16 bases between them. The CDR3 runs to 17 residues. Per the germline V gene, CDR1 is SGHNT and CDR2 is YENEEA.

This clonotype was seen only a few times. DNA of the CDR3: TGTGCCAGCAGCTTAGCGCTGGGGATCGCGGGAGCCAAAAACATTCAGTACTTC. Its translation: CASSLALGIAGAKNIQYF. This chain uses TRBV11-1 with TRBJ2-4, with D possibly being TRBD2 (5 bases). Germline-derived CDR1 and CDR2 are SGHAT and FQDESV (reference sequence). The CDR3 has 18 amino acids. Trimming shortened V by 0 bases and J by 0 bases, and 15 bases separated the two germline ends.

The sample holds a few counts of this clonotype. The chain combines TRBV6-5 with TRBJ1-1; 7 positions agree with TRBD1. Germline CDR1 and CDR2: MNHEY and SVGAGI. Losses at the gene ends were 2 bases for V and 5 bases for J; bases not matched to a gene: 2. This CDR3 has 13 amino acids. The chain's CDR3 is CASSYTGVTEAFF. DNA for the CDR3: TGTGCCAGCAGTTACACAGGGGTGACTGAAGCTTTCTTT.

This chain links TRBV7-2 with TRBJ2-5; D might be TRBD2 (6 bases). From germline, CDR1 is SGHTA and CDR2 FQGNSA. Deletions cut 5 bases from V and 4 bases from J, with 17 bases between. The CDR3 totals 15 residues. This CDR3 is CASSLVVGGVETQYF. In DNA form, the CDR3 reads TGTGCCAGCAGCCTGGTGGTCGGGGGAGTAGAGACCCAGTACTTC. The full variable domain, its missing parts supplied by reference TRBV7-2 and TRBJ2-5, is GAGVSQSPSNKVTEKGKDVELRCDPISGHTALYWYRQSLGQGLEFLIYFQGNSAPDKSGLPSDRFSAERTGGSVSTLTIQRTQQEDSAVYLCASSLVVGGVETQYFGPGTRLLVL.

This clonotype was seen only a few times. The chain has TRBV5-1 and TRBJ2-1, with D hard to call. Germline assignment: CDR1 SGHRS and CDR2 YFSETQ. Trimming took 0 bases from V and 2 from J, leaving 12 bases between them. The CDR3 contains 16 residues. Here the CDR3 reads CASSLAVGSTYNEQFF. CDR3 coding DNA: TGCGCCAGCAGCTTGGCCGTAGGGTCGACCTACAATGAGCAGTTCTTC.

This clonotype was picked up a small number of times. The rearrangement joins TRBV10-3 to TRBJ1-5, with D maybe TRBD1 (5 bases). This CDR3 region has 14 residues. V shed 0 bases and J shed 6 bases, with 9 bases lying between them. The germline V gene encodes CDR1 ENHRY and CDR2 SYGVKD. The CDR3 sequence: CAISESRGTQPQHF. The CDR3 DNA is TGTGCCATCAGTGAGTCTCGGGGGACTCAGCCCCAGCATTTT.

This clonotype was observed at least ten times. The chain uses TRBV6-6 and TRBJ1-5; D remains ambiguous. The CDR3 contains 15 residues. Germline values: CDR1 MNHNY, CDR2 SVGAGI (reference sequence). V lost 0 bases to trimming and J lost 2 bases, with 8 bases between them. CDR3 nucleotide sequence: TGTGCCAGCAGTTACTCGCCGGATGGCAATCAGCCCCAGCATTTT. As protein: CASSYSPDGNQPQHF.

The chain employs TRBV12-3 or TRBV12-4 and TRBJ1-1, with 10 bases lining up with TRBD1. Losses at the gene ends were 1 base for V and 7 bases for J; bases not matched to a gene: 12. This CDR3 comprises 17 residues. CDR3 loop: CASSLGVGQGPQGEAFF. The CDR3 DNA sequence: TGTGCCAGCAGTTTAGGTGTGGGACAGGGGCCTCAGGGTGAAGCTTTCTTT.

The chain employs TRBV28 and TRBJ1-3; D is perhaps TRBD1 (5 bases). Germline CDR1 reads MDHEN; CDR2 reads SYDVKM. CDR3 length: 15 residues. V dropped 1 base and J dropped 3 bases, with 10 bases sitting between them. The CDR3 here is CASSLSGTGGNTIYF. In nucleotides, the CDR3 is TGTGCCAGCAGTTTATCAGGGACTGGTGGAAACACCATATATTTT.